The rows below give T cell receptor beta chains drawn from one sample of a study of PD-L1 blockade in urothelial cancer. This table comes from immunoSEQ multiplex PCR, and its TCRdb copy is limited to in-frame clones, with some not included. In the table there are 70,000 or so clones, roughly 84% of which are singletons. The sample was PBMCs, taken around atezolizumab (anti-PD-L1) treatment. Receptors were obtained from a man aged 70-80 years with urothelial cancer. Both conserved end residues are trimmed from each CDR3. Part of the rows lack a size; the others show once, few, many or a class for expanded clones.

size	V	CDR3
few	TRBV10-3	AIKAAGSTGELF
-	TRBV6-5	ASSFDRDSYNEQF
-	TRBV29-1	SGRDIDNEQF
-	TRBV28	ASSLSGSRSETQY
-	TRBV7-9	ASSLAAGSNYGYT
-	TRBV7-8	ASSLSRAGGSYEQY
-	TRBV5-1	ASSLQPPSGSSEQY
-	TRBV7-9	ASSLDRGTSGANVLT
-	TRBV28	ASSLQGLYSNQPQH
-	TRBV28	ATGAQAGWSLETQY
-	TRBV11-2	ASSWDRGNTGELF
once	TRBV2	ASTADRGGTEAF
-	TRBV19	ASSIDSGNYNEQF
-	TRBV30	AWSVGLAKNIQY
-	TRBV7-6	ASSQRGTEKETQY
-	TRBV9	ASSVATGNTGELF
-	TRBV5-3	ARSLRREFYNEQF
-	TRBV11-2	ASRQGQGREKLF
-	TRBV28	ASSRLEGYT
-	TRBV7-8	ASSPSRARPSTDTQY
few	TRBV28	ASAGTPSSGANVLT
-	TRBV7-2	ASSPWPRGHGELF
-	TRBV7-2	ASSDSGTPGPYEQY
-	TRBV4-1	ASSQVVGQGFEQY
-	TRBV6-5	ASLASGANVLT
-	TRBV30	AWSEGRGRYEQY
-	TRBV11-2	ASSRSSGNTGELF
-	TRBV9	ASSVNPLSTGSNEKLF
-	TRBV29-1	SASLGAGEKLF
-	TRBV11-3	ASSPRKTVPMNEQF
-	TRBV19	ASSIGGGPSSTDTQY
-	TRBV18	ASSRTRSNEQY
-	TRBV5-1	ASSLRDEQY
-	TRBV15	ATSRDRGGRRDNEQF
-	TRBV2	ASSLLQGAGETQY
once	TRBV4-2	ASSPDYQYNEQF
-	TRBV7-2	ASSSTMGGNNEQF
-	TRBV18	ASSPGLATDTQY
-	TRBV5-1	ASSLAGGSNQPQH
few	TRBV14	ASSQQGAWDYGYT
-	TRBV2	ASSVITSTTGELF
-	TRBV5-1	ASADYNEQF
-	TRBV14	ASTRSGANVLT
-	TRBV7-9	ASSLGLAGSGEQF
-	TRBV29-1	SVVAGDRWETQY
-	TRBV14	ASSLQVPWLAESYNEQF
few	TRBV18	ASKRQNTEAF
-	TRBV5-6	ASSLTGVQYEQY
-	TRBV5-4	ASSLPAGRIADTQY